This T cell receptor beta chain was recorded in a study of control samples from healthy donors and cancer patients. Repertoires were generated with immunoSEQ multiplex PCR, while TCRdb's copy carries only in-frame clones and drops some. In the table there are nearly 200,000 clones, around 90% of which are singletons. V dropped 7 bases and J dropped 0 bases, with 13 bases sitting between them. Looked up from germline, CDR1 is LNHDA and CDR2 is SQIVND (reference sequence). The CDR3 is 15 amino acids. Sequenced: blood. The clonotype comes from a man aged 25 to 40 in good health. The gene calls are TRBV19 and TRBJ1-5, with D hard to call. The CDR3 is CASTVYSDSNQPQHF. For the CDR3, the DNA is TGTGCCAGTACAGTTTACAGCGATAGCAATCAGCCCCAGCATTTT.